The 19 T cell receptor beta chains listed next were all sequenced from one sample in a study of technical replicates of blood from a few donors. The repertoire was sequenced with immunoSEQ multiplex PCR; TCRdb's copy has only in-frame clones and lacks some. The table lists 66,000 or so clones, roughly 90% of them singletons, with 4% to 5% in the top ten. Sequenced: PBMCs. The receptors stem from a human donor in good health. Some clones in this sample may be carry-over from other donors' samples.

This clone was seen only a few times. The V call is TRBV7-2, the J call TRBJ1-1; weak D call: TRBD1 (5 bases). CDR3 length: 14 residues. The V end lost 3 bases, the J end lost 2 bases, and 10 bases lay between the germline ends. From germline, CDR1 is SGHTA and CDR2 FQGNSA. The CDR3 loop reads CASSFWTPNTEAFF. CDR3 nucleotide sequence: TGTGCCAGCAGCTTCTGGACACCTAACACTGAAGCTTTCTTT.

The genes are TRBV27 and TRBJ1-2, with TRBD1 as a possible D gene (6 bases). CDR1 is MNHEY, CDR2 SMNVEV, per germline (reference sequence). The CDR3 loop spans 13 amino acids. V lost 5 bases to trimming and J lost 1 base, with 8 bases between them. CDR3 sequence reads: CASSPDSNYGYTF. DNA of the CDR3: TGTGCCAGCAGTCCGGACAGTAACTATGGCTACACCTTC.

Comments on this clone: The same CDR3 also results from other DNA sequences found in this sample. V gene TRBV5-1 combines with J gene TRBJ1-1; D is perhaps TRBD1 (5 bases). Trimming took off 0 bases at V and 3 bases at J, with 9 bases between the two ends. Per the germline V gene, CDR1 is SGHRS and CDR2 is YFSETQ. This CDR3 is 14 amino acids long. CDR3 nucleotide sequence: TGCGCCAGCAGCTTGGCCGGGGGTTACACTGAAGCTTTCTTT. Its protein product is CASSLAGGYTEAFF.

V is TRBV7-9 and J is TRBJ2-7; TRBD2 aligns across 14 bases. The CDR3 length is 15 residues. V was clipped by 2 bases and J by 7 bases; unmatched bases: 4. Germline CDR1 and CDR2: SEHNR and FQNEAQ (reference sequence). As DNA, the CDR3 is TGTGCCAGCAGCTTAAGGGGACTAGCGGGAGTTGAGCAGTACTTC. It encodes CASSLRGLAGVEQYF.

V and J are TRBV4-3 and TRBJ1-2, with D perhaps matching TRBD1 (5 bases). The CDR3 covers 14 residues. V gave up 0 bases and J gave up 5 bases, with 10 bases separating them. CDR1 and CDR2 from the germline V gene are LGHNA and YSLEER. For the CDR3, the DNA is TGCGCCAGCAGCCAAGATCCGGGGACTTATGGCTACACCTTC. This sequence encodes CASSQDPGTYGYTF.

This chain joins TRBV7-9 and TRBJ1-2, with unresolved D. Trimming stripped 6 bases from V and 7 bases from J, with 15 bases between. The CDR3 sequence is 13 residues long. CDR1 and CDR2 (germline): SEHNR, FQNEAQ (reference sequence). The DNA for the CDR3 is TGTGCCAGCAGTCGCGGGTGGTTTGGTGGCTACACCTTC. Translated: CASSRGWFGGYTF.

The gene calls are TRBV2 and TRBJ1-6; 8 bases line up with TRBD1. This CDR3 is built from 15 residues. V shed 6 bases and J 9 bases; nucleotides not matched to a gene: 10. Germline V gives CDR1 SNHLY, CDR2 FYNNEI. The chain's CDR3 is CASSATTGGSSPLHF. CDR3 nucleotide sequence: TGTGCCAGCAGCGCGACAACAGGGGGTAGTTCACCCCTCCACTTT.

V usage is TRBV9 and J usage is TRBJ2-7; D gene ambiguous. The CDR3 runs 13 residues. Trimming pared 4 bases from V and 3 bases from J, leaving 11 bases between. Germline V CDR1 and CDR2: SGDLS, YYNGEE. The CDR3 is CASSPYPLYEQYF. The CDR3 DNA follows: TGTGCCAGCAGCCCTTATCCCCTCTACGAGCAGTACTTC.

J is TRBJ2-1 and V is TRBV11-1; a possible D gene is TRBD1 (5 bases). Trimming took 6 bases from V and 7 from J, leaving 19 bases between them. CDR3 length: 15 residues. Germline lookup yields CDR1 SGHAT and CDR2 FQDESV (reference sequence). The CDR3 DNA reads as TGTGCCAGCAGACTTACCAGGGATTTAAGAAATGAGCAGTTCTTC. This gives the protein CASRLTRDLRNEQFF. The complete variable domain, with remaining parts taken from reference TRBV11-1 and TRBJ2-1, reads EAEVAQSPRYKITEKSQAVAFWCDPISGHATLYWYRQILGQGPELLVQFQDESVVDDSQLPKDRFSAERLKGVDSTLKIQPAELGDSAMYLCASRLTRDLRNEQFFGPGTRLTVL.

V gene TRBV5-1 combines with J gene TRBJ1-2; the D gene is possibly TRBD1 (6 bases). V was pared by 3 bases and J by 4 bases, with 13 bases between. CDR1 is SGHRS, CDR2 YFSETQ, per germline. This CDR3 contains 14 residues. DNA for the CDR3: TGCGCCAGCAGCTACGGGGGGCATGGCTATGGCTACACCTTC. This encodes CASSYGGHGYGYTF.

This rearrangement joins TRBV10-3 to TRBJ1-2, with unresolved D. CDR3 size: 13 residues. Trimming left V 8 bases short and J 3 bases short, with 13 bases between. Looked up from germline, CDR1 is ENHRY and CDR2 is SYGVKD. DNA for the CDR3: TGTGCCATCGCCCGGGTCGGAGACTATGGCTACACCTTC. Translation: CAIARVGDYGYTF.

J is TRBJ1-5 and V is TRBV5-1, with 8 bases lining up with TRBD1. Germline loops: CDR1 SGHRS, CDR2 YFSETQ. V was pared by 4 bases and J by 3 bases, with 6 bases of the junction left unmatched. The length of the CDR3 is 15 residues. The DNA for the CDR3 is TGCGCCAGCAGCCCCGGGACAGGTCCCAATCAGCCCCAGCATTTT. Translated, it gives CASSPGTGPNQPQHF. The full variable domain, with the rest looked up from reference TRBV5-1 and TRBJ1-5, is KAGVTQTPRYLIKTRGQQVTLSCSPISGHRSVSWYQQTPGQGLQFLFEYFSETQRNKGNFPGRFSGRQFSNSRSEMNVSTLELGDSALYLCASSPGTGPNQPQHFGDGTRLSIL.

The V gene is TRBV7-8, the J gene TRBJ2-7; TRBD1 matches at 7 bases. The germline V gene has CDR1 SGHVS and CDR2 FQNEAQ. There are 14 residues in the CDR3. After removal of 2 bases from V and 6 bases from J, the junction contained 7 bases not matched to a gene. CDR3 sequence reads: CASSLRQGKGEQYF. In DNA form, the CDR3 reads TGTGCCAGCAGCTTACGACAGGGAAAGGGCGAGCAGTACTTC.

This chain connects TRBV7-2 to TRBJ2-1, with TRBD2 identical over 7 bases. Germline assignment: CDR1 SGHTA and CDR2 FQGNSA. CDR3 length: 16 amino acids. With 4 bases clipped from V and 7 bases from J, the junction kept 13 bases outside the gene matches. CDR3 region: CASSSQLIAGGNEQFF. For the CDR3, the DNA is TGTGCCAGCAGCTCACAGTTGATAGCGGGTGGGAATGAGCAGTTCTTC. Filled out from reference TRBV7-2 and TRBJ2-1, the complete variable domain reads GAGVSQSPSNKVTEKGKDVELRCDPISGHTALYWYRQSLGQGLEFLIYFQGNSAPDKSGLPSDRFSAERTGGSVSTLTIQRTQQEDSAVYLCASSSQLIAGGNEQFFGPGTRLTVL.

CDR3: CASSLGQYGYTF. In DNA form, the CDR3 reads TGTGCCAGCAGTTTAGGACAGTATGGCTACACCTTC. The chain combines TRBV28 with TRBJ1-2, with a possible D match to TRBD1 (6 bases). The germline CDR1 and CDR2 sequences are MDHEN and SYDVKM. CDR3 size: 12 residues. V lost 2 bases and J lost 5, with 6 bases in between.

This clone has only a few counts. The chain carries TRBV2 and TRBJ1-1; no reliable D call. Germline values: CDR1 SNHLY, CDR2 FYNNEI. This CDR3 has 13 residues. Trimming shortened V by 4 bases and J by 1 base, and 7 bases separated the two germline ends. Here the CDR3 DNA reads TGTGCCAGCAGTGGCGGGAGGAACACTGAAGCTTTCTTT. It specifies CASSGGRNTEAFF.

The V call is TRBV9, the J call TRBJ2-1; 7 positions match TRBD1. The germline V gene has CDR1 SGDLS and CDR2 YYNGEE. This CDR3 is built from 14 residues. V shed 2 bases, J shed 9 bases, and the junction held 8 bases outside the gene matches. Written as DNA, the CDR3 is TGTGCCAGCAGCGTCAGGACAGGCGACGGTGAGCAGTTCTTC. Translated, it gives CASSVRTGDGEQFF.

The CDR3 DNA reads as TGTGCCAGCAGCTTAGCCGGGACAGGGGATAGGGGCTACACCTTC. Its translation is CASSLAGTGDRGYTF. The chain recombines TRBV7-9 with TRBJ1-2; the match to TRBD1 covers 10 bases. The CDR3 loop spans 15 amino acids. Looked up from germline, CDR1 is SEHNR and CDR2 is FQNEAQ (reference sequence). V shed 0 bases and J 8 bases; nucleotides not matched to a gene: 6.

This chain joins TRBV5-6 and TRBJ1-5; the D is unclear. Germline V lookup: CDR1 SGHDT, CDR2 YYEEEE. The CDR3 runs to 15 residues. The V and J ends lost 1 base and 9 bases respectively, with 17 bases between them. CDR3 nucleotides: TGTGCCAGCAGCTTGTATTCGGCAGCACCAGGGCCCCAGCATTTT. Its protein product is CASSLYSAAPGPQHF.